Below, 15 T cell receptor beta chains from the same sample are listed, as sequenced in a study of early stage breast cancer tumors. Measured with immunoSEQ multiplex PCR; TCRdb has only the in-frame clones, and not every one. The sample lists tens of thousands of clones, just under 80% occurring once. Sequenced sample: blood. The receptors derive from a person aged 40 to 50 with breast cancer.

The gene calls are TRBV7-8 and TRBJ2-7; D tentatively reads TRBD1 or TRBD2 (5 bases each). This CDR3 has 17 amino acids. Germline V gene sequence: CDR1 SGHVS, CDR2 FQNEAQ. The ends were cut back, 2 bases at V and 4 bases at J, with 21 bases in the middle. The CDR3 nucleotides are TGTGCCAGCAGCTTATTTCCTTCCCTGGGGGATGAGTACGAGCAGTACTTC. It is translated as CASSLFPSLGDEYEQYF.

This clone came up a few times. V gene TRBV21-1 combines with J gene TRBJ1-1. TRBV21-1 represents a pseudogene. The CDR3 totals 11 residues. The chain's CDR3 is CASGEGAEAFF. The DNA for the CDR3 is TGTGCCAGCGGGGAGGGCGCTGAAGCTTTCTTT.

The V and J genes are TRBV7-9 and TRBJ1-5, with 7 bases lining up with TRBD1. The J segment lost 4 bases and the V segment lost 5 bases, leaving 5 bases of the junction unmatched. The germline CDR1 and CDR2 sequences are SEHNR and FQNEAQ (reference sequence). The CDR3 runs 14 residues. The CDR3 here is CASSEGGQNQPQHF. In nucleotides, the CDR3 is TGTGCCAGCAGCGAGGGGGGACAGAATCAGCCCCAGCATTTT.

The table lists this clone with a few counts. The chain couples TRBV11-3 to TRBJ1-2, with D possibly matching TRBD1 (6 bases). V lost 6 bases and J lost 0, with 17 bases in between. From germline, CDR1 is SGHNT and CDR2 YENEEA. The CDR3 consists of 16 residues. The CDR3 protein is CASSRSQGLANYGYTF. The DNA for the CDR3 is TGTGCCAGCAGTAGATCCCAGGGGCTTGCTAACTATGGCTACACCTTC.

This clone was found a few times. V is TRBV19 and J is TRBJ2-7, with 7 nucleotides matching TRBD2. J gave up 4 bases and V 2 bases, and 8 bases lay outside the gene matches. CDR3 length: 15 amino acids. CDR1 and CDR2 (germline): LNHDA, SQIVND (reference sequence). CDR3 sequence (DNA): TGTGCCAGTAGTATATCGGGGGGAAGTTTGTACGAGCAGTACTTC. Its translation: CASSISGGSLYEQYF.

V usage is TRBV5-1 and J usage is TRBJ2-3; D remains ambiguous. The CDR3 is 14 amino acids. Germline assignment: CDR1 SGHRS and CDR2 YFSETQ. V lost 1 base, J lost 2 bases, and 8 bases lay in between. CDR3 sequence: CASSLIGNTDTQYF. CDR3 DNA sequence: TGCGCCAGCAGCTTGATAGGGAACACAGATACGCAGTATTTT.

The V and J genes are TRBV7-2 and TRBJ1-1; 9 bases are shared with TRBD1. Germline CDR1 reads SGHTA; CDR2 reads FQGNSA. With 3 bases clipped from V and 4 bases from J, the junction kept 6 bases outside the gene matches. The CDR3 totals 15 residues. The CDR3 protein is CASSFRGQGFTEAFF. The CDR3 nucleotides read TGTGCCAGCAGCTTTAGGGGACAGGGTTTCACTGAAGCTTTCTTT.

The rearrangement joins TRBV6-6 to TRBJ2-1; D is perhaps TRBD1 or TRBD2 (5 bases each). There are 15 residues in the CDR3. Per the germline V gene, CDR1 is MNHNY and CDR2 is SVGAGI (reference sequence). Trimming shortened V by 0 bases and J by 9 bases, and 15 bases separated the two germline ends. CDR3 residues: CASSYSGVNLGEQFF. The CDR3 DNA is TGTGCCAGCAGTTACTCGGGGGTGAACTTGGGTGAGCAGTTCTTC.

This chain joins TRBV5-1 and TRBJ1-4, with a weak D call TRBD1 (6 bases). The CDR3 runs to 16 residues. Germline V gene data show CDR1 as SGHRS and CDR2 as YFSETQ. Between the trimmed V and J ends, which lost 4 bases and 6 bases, there was a span of 19 bases. CDR3 nucleotides: TGCGCCAGCAGCCCCGGGTACGGGGGCAGGGATGAAAAACTGTTTTTT. Protein sequence: CASSPGYGGRDEKLFF.

The chain has TRBV27 and TRBJ1-1; maybe TRBD1 (5 bases). Germline V gene lookup returns CDR1 MNHEY and CDR2 SMNVEV (reference sequence). Trimming left V 6 bases short and J 0 bases short, with 8 bases between. This CDR3 comprises 13 residues. CDR3 coding DNA: TGTGCCAGCAGGACAGTAGTGAACACTGAAGCTTTCTTT. As protein: CASRTVVNTEAFF.

V usage is TRBV2 and J usage is TRBJ2-1; 8 bases fit TRBD2. V was clipped by 1 base and J by 3 bases; unmatched bases: 5. The germline V gene encodes CDR1 SNHLY and CDR2 FYNNEI. The CDR3 covers 16 residues. CDR3 DNA: TGTGCCAGCAGTGAAGGGAAACGGGAGGGCTACAATGAGCAGTTCTTC. As protein: CASSEGKREGYNEQFF.

The gene calls are TRBV10-1 and TRBJ2-3; D ambiguous. V was pared by 3 bases and J by 5 bases, with 6 bases between. Looked up from germline, CDR1 is WNHNN and CDR2 is SYGVQD (reference sequence). The CDR3 is made up of 12 amino acids. The CDR3 DNA is TGCGCCAGCAGTGAAGGCAGAGATACGCAGTATTTT. Its protein product is CASSEGRDTQYF.

The V and J genes are TRBV7-8 and TRBJ1-1; possible D gene TRBD1, 6 bases. Trimming left V 1 base short and J 0 bases short, with 6 bases between. CDR3 length: 14 residues. CDR1 and CDR2 from the germline V gene are SGHVS and FQNEAQ. The CDR3: CASSLDRVNTEAFF. The CDR3 nucleotides are TGTGCCAGCAGCTTAGACAGGGTGAACACTGAAGCTTTCTTT.

Here the CDR3 reads CASRVLAEYEQYF. The CDR3 coding sequence is TGTGCCAGCAGGGTACTAGCGGAGTACGAGCAGTACTTC. The rearrangement uses TRBV6-1 and TRBJ2-7; TRBD2 matches 8 bases. Trimming took 6 bases from V and 4 from J; bases not matched to a gene: 5. This CDR3 is built from 13 residues. Germline V gene data show CDR1 as MNHNS and CDR2 as SASEGT.

V usage is TRBV19 and J usage is TRBJ2-7; 8 positions agree with TRBD1. CDR3 length: 14 residues. Germline-derived CDR1 and CDR2 are LNHDA and SQIVND (reference sequence). V trimming: 6 bases; J trimming: 2 bases; junction bases outside the gene matches: 6. CDR3 residues: CASSLQGAPYEQYF. The CDR3 DNA reads TGTGCCAGTAGCCTCCAGGGGGCCCCCTACGAGCAGTACTTC.